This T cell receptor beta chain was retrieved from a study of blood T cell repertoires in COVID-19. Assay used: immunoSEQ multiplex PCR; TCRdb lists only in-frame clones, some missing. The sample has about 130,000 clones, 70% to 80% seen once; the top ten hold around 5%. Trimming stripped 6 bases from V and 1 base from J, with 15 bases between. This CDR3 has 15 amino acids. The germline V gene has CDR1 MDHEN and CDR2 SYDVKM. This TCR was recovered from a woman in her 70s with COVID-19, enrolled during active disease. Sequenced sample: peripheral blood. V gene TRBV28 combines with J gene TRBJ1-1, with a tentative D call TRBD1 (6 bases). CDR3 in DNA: TGTGCCAGCAGGGAAGGCGGACAGAGGAACACTGAAGCTTTCTTT. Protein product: CASREGGQRNTEAFF.